The present entry profiles one TCR beta chain with its context. Its antigen is as yet unknown. Trimming cost V 2 bases and J 0 bases, with 17 bases left between them. Germline assignment: CDR1 MGHRA and CDR2 YSYEKL. CDR3 length equals 17 residues. 13 Jbeta primers and 60 Vbeta primers were used for the PCR. Here immunoSEQ multiplex PCR was the method, and the copy in TCRdb shows in-frame clones only, minus some. With about 41,000 clones in the sample, the ten largest clones hold approximately 6.2%. This sample stems from a study of cytomegalovirus exposure and HLA in healthy donors. Findings and caveats of the study: CMV serostatus was the sole immune exposure information available. The listing of approximately 160 TCR beta chains classed them as cytomegalovirus-associated. It was reported in a later analysis that an Asian-associated ancestry cluster showed fewer N-insertions than the roughly 710-donor mean.

This TCR came from a man aged 25-40 years in good health and CMV-seronegative. V usage is TRBV4-1 and J usage is TRBJ2-7; D perhaps matches TRBD1 (6 bases). The sample was PBMCs. DNA for the CDR3: TGCGCCAGCAGCCAACTCTCAACCCGGGACACCTCCTACGAGCAGTACTTC. Encoded protein: CASSQLSTRDTSYEQYF.